This TCR beta chain derives from a study of beta chain features in type 1 diabetes. CDR1 and CDR2 (germline): SGHRS, YFSETQ. The CDR3 length is 13 residues. V lost 4 bases and J lost 2, with 9 bases in between. The isolated RNA, all of it, was reverse transcribed, so expressed TCRB transcripts were what got sequenced. Assay: immunoSEQ multiplex PCR; the TCRdb copy retains only in-frame clones and omits some. The table has approximately 160,000 clones, roughly 8% seen once. In its sample, this clone was seen a few times. The sequence derives from a man aged 18 to 29 in good health. The J gene is TRBJ1-2, the V gene TRBV5-1, with D unclear. Sequenced material: central memory CD4+ T cells from blood. The CDR3 nucleotides read TGCGCCAGCAGCCCCGACTCAAACTATGGCTACACCTTC. Translating it yields CASSPDSNYGYTF.